The entry below describes one TCR beta chain. This clonotype was found many times. Its antigen target is currently unknown. No much larger clone is present one base from it, and per-base qualities are unavailable. This sample is drawn from a study of human T cells and chemical hapten exposure (dated by TCRdb to the early 2020s). Concerning the study at large: For sensitization, 2% DPC in acetone was applied to an approximately 2 cm by approximately 2 cm area of upper inner arm skin. Weekly therapeutic DPC doses were additionally applied to the scalp of patients throughout the approximately 25-week study period. Patch tests used Finn chambers with 0.01% DPC on the upper back, scored after 6 days by International Contact Dermatitis Research Group standards. The patient cohort, mostly female, included alopecia areata with under or over 50% scalp involvement, alopecia totalis and alopecia universalis. The libraries were sequenced as a pool, and the TCR yield per sample differed mostly because of small variations in library volumes within the pool. The study tracked peripheral blood TCR repertoire changes in vivo during primary and secondary sensitization to the hapten diphenylcyclopropenone (DPC) in alopecia patients. Blood samples were taken from patients before sensitization (week 0) and at 2, 6 and about 24 weeks after DPC sensitization. Blood for TCR sequencing was provided by twenty-nine alopecia patients at one to four time points (pre-sensitization, 2, 6 and 24 weeks). Results and caveats for the whole study, not just this receptor: All patients had alopecia, a presumed autoimmune disease, so their immune response might differ from that of healthy individuals. DPC sensitization did not change how many TCRs were above 1 in 1000 frequency, and no evidence was found of alterations in global repertoire structure. Compared with pre-sensitization or healthy control sets, expanded TCRs formed significantly more large CDR3 similarity clusters, which is consistent with antigen-driven responses. A positive correlation was found between the number of PT1 expanded TCRs and patch test score, with significance reached at thresholds 8, 16 and 32 but not 4. Repeated subsampling changed both the strength of the expansion versus patch-test correlation and the threshold at which that correlation became significant.

Trimming removed 0 bases from V and 4 bases from J, leaving 13 bases between the germline ends. In the germline V gene (reference sequence), CDR1 corresponds to DFQATT and CDR2 to SNEGSKA. The CDR3 holds 15 amino acids from the cysteine to the phenylalanine. The only DNA kept is the CDR3, 45 bases in frame from the first base. The time point label, as the study defines it: patch test 2, 6 weeks after DPC sensitization. The treatment or condition label on this specimen signifies: therapeutic diphenylcyclopropenone sensitization with weekly scalp DPC. At every patch-test visit, the blood draw took place before the patch test was put on. Eligible patients were aged 18 to 70, diagnosed with alopecia, deemed suitable for DPC therapy, and excluded if pregnant. Total RNA was isolated from unfractionated whole blood collected in Tempus Blood RNA tubes. Library generation was performed with RACE. The reads were generated on a NextSeq 500. During library preparation, unique molecular identifiers were attached to individual cDNA molecules so that TCRs could be counted quantitatively and reproducibly. Each blood RNA sample was used to sequence both TCR alpha and TCR beta chains. As for the original processing: Samples had a median of around 92,000 TCRs, with a range from roughly 20,000 to 700,000. V, J and CDR3 annotation of the TCR reads was performed with the Decombinator software suite. To make PS versus PT1 abundance plots, every sample was subsampled to the same number of TCRs (28,000). TCRs were defined as expanded if absent before sensitization and observed at least eight times at the 2-week time point. TCRdb took the public reads, trimmed them with fastp at Q25, ran MiXCR for clone calling and kept in-frame beta chains. Entries that share a CDR3 protein sequence are merged under the most common genes and DNA. The V and J calls were not made by the authors but by TCRdb's processing. The sample profile shows over 100,000 distinct CDR3 sequences; about a tenth of them were found once. The top ten constitute 3% to 4% of the sample.

The receptor was isolated from a middle-aged woman with alopecia areata. Some clones in this sample may be carry-over from other donors' samples. The chain couples TRBV20-1 to TRBJ2-1; TRBD1 is a possible D gene, resting on 5 matching bases. The sample was whole blood, taken in connection with sensitization to the hapten diphenylcyclopropenone (DPC). CDR3 sequence: CSAREVRGLYNEQFF. Read as DNA, the sequence is TGCAGTGCTAGAGAAGTTAGGGGCCTATACAATGAGCAGTTCTTC.